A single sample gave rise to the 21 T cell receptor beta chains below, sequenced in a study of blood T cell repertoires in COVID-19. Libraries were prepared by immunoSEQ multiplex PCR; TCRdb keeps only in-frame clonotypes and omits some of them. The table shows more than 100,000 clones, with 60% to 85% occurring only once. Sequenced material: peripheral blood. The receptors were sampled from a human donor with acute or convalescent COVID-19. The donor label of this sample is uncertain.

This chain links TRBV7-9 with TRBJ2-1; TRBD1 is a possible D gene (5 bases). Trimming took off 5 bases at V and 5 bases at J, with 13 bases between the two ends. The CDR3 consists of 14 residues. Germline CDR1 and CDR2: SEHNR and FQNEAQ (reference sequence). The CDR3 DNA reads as TGTGCCAGCAGCCGTGCGGCACAGGACAATGAGCAGTTCTTC. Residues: CASSRAAQDNEQFF.

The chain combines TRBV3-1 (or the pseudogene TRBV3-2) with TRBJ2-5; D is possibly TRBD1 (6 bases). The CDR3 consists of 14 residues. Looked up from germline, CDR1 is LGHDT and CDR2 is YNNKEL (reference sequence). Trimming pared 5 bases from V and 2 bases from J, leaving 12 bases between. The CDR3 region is CASSDRTAQETQYF. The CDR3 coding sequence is TGTGCCAGCAGCGATCGGACAGCTCAAGAGACCCAGTACTTC.

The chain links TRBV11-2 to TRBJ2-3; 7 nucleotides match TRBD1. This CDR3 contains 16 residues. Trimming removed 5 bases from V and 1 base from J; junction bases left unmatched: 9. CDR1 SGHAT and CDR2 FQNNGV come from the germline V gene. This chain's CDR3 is CASSLTGQAGTDTQYF. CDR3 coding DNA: TGTGCCAGCAGCCTGACCGGACAGGCCGGCACAGATACGCAGTATTTT.

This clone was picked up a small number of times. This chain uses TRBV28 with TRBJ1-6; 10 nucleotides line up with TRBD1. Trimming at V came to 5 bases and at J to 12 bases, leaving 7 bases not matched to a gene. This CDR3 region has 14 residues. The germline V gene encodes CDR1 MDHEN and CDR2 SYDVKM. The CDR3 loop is CASSPGQGVGPLHF. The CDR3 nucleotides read TGTGCCAGCAGTCCTGGACAGGGGGTGGGACCCCTCCACTTT. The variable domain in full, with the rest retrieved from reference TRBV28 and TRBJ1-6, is DVKVTQSSRYLVKRTGEKVFLECVQDMDHENMFWYRQDPGLGLRLIYFSYDVKMKEKGDIPEGYSVSREKKERFSLILESASTNQTSMYLCASSPGQGVGPLHFGNGTRLTVT.

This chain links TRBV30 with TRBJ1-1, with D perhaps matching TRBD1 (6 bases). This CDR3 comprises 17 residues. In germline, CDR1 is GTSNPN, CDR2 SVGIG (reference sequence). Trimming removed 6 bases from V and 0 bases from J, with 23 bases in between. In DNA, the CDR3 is TGTGCCTGCCCGGGGTCAGGGTTAGGGGACATGAACACTGAAGCTTTCTTT. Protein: CACPGSGLGDMNTEAFF. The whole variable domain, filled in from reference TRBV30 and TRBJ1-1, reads SQTIHQWPATLVQPVGSPLSLECTVEGTSNPNLYWYRQAAGRGLQLLFYSVGIGQISSEVPQNLSASRPQDRQFILSSKKLLLSDSGFYLCACPGSGLGDMNTEAFFGQGTRLTVV.

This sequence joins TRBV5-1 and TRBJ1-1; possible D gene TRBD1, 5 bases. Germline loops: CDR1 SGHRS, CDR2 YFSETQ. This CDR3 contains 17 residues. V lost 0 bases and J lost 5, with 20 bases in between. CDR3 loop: CASSLDLYAGFGTEAFF. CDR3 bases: TGCGCCAGCAGCTTGGATCTATACGCAGGGTTTGGAACTGAAGCTTTCTTT.

The DNA for the CDR3 is TGTGCCAGCAGTACGTCCGGTGTCTATAATTCACCCCTCCACTTT. Translation: CASSTSGVYNSPLHF. This chain uses TRBV21-1 with TRBJ1-6. TRBV21-1 is noted as a pseudogene. The CDR3 extends over 15 amino acids.

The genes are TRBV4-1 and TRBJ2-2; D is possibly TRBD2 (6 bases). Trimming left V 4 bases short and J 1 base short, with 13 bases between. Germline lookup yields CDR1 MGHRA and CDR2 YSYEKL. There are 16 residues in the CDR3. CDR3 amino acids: CASSPLGLLNTGELFF. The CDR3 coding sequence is TGCGCCAGCAGCCCATTGGGACTCCTGAACACCGGGGAGCTGTTTTTT.

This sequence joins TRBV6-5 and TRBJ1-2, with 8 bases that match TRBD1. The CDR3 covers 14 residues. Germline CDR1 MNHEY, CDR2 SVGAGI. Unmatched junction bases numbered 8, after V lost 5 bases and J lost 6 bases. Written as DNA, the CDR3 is TGTGCCAGCAGTATCAAGACAGGGGTCGATGGCTACACCTTC. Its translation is CASSIKTGVDGYTF.

DNA for the CDR3: TGTGCCAGCAGCCTGACAGGGAGCACAGATACGCAGTATTTT. It is translated as CASSLTGSTDTQYF. The chain employs TRBV5-6 and TRBJ2-3, with TRBD1 identical over 7 bases. The CDR3 consists of 14 residues. With V trimmed by 4 bases and J by 0 bases, 2 bases remained unmatched. Per germline, CDR1 SGHDT and CDR2 YYEEEE.

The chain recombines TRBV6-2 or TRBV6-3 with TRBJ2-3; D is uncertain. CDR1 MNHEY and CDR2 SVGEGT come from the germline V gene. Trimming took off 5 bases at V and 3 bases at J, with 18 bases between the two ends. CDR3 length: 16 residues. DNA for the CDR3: TGTGCCAGCAGTACCCTCCTGCGGCCCCGGACAGATACGCAGTATTTT. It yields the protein CASSTLLRPRTDTQYF.

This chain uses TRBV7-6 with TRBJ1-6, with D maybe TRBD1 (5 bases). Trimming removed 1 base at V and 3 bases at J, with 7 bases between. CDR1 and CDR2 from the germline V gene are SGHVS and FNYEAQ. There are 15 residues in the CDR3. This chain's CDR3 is CASSLGQIYNSPLHF. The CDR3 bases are TGTGCCAGCAGCTTAGGACAGATCTATAATTCACCCCTCCACTTT. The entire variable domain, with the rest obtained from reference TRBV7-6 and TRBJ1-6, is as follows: GAGVSQSPRYKVTKRGQDVALRCDPISGHVSLYWYRQALGQGPEFLTYFNYEAQQDKSGLPNDRFSAERPEGSISTLTIQRTEQRDSAMYRCASSLGQIYNSPLHFGNGTRLTVT.

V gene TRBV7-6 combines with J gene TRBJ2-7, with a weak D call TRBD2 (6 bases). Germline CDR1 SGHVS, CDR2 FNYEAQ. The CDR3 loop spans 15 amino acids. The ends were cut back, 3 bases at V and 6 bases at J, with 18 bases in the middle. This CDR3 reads CASSLKPGLLSEQYV. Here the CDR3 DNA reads TGTGCCAGCAGCTTGAAACCGGGACTCCTCTCCGAGCAGTACGTC.

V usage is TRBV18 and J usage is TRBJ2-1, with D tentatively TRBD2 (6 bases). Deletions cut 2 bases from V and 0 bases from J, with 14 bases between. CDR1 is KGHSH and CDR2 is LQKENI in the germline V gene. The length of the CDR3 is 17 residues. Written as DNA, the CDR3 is TGTGCCAGCTCACCAGGGAGACTAGTGAGCTCCTACAATGAGCAGTTCTTC. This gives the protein CASSPGRLVSSYNEQFF.

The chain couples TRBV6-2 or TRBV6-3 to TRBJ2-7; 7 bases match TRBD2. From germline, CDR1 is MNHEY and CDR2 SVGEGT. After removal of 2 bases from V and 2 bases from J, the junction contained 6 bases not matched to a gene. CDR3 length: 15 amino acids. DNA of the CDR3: TGTGCCAGCAGTTACAGGAGCGGGGCCACCTACGAGCAGTACGTC. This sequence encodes CASSYRSGATYEQYV.

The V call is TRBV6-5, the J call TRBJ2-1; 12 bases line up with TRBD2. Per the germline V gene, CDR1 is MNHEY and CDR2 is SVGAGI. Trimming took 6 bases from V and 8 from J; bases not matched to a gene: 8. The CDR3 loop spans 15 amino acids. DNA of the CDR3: TGTGCCAGCAGCCCCGCTAGCGGGGGGGCCGATGAGCAGTTCTTC. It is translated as CASSPASGGADEQFF.

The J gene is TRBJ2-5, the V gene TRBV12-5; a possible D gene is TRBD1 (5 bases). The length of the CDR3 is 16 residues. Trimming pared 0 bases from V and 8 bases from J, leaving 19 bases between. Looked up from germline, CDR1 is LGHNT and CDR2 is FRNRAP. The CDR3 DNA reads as TGTGCTAGTGGTTTGGTAAATATTGGCAGGGTGGACACCCAGTACTTC. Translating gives CASGLVNIGRVDTQYF. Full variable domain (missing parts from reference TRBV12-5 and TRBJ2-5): DARVTQTPRHKVTEMGQEVTMRCQPILGHNTVFWYRQTMMQGLELLAYFRNRAPLDDSGMPKDRFSAEMPDATLATLKIQPSEPRDSAVYFCASGLVNIGRVDTQYFGPGTRLLVL.

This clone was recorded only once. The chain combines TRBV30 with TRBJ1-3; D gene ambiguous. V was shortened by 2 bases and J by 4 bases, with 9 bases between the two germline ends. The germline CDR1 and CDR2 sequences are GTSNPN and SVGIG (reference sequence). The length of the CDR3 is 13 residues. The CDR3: CAWSRPGGNTIYF. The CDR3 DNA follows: TGTGCCTGGAGTCGCCCCGGGGGAAACACCATATATTTT.

This CDR3 is CASSEAYSSLGNTIYF. The CDR3 DNA is TGTGCCAGCAGTGAAGCGTACAGCTCTCTCGGAAACACCATATATTTT. The V and J genes are TRBV6-1 and TRBJ1-3; no clear D. Looked up from germline, CDR1 is MNHNS and CDR2 is SASEGT. V lost 0 bases, J lost 4 bases, and 13 bases lay in between. This CDR3 has 16 amino acids.

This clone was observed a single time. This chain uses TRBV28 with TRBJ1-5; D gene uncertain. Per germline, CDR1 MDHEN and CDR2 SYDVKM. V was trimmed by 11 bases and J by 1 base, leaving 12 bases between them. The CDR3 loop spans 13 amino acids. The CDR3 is CAAALWSNQPQHF. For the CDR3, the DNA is TGTGCCGCGGCGCTATGGAGCAATCAGCCCCAGCATTTT.

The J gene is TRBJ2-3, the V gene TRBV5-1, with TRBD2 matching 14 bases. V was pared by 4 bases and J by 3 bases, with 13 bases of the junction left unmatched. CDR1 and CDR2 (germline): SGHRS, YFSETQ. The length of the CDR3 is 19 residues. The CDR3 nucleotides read TGCGCCAGCAGCAGGCTTCCCGGGACTAGCGGGGGTGTAACAGATACGCAGTATTTT. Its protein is CASSRLPGTSGGVTDTQYF.